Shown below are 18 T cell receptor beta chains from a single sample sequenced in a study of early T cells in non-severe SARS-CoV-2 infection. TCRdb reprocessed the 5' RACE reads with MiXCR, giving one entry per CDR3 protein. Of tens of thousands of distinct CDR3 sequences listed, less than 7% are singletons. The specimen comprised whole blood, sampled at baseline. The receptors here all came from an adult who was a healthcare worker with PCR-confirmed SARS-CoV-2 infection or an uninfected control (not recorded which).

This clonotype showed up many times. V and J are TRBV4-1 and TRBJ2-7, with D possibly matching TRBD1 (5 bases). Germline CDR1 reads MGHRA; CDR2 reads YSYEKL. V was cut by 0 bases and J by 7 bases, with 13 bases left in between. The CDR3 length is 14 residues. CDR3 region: CASSQDGAHREQYF. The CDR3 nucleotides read TGCGCCAGCAGCCAAGATGGGGCTCACCGGGAGCAGTACTTC.

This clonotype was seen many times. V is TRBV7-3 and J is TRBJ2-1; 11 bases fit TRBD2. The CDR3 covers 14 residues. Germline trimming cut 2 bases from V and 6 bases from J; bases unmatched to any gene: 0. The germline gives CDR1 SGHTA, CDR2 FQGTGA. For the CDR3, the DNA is TGTGCCAGCAGCTTACTAGCGGGGGGCAATGAGCAGTTCTTC. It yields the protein CASSLLAGGNEQFF.

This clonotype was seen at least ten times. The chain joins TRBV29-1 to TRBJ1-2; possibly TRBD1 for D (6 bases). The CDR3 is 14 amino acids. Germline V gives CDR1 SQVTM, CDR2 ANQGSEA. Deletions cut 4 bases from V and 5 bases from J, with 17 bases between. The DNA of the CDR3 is TGCAGCGTTGTGTTGCCAGGGGAGGGTTATGGCTACACCTTC. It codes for CSVVLPGEGYGYTF.

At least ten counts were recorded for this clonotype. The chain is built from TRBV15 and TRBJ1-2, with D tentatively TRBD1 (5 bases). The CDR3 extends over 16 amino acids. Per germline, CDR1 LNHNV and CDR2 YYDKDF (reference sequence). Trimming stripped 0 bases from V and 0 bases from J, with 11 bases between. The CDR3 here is CATSRDLTVPNYGYTF. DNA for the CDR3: TGTGCCACCAGCAGAGATCTGACAGTGCCTAACTATGGCTACACCTTC.

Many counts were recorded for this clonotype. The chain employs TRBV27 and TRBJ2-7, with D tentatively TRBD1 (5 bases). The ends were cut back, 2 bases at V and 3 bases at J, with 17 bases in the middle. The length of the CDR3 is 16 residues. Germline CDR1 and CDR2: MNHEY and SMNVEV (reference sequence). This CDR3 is CASSLVWMQGSYEQYF. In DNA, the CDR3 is TGTGCCAGCAGTTTAGTTTGGATGCAGGGAAGCTACGAGCAGTACTTC.

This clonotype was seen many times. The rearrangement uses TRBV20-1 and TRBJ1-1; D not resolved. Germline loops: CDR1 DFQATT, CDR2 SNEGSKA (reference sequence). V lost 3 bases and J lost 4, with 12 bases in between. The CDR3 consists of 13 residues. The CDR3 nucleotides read TGCAGTGCTAGGGGAGGTGGTGGCACTGAAGCTTTCTTT. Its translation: CSARGGGGTEAFF.

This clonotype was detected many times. This CDR3 is CASANPPQPQHF. CDR3 bases: TGTGCCAGCGCTAACCCCCCACAGCCCCAGCATTTT. The J gene is TRBJ1-5, the V gene TRBV7-2; D is undetermined. Germline V lookup: CDR1 SGHTA, CDR2 FQGNSA. The V gene lost 8 bases and the J gene lost 7 bases, with 12 bases spanning the gap. The CDR3 has 12 residues.

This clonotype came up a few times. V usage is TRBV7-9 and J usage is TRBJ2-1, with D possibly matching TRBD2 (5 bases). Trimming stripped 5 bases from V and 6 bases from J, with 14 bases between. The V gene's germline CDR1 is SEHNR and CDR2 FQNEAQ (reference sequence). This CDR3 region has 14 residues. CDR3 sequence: CASSQNDYPNEQFF. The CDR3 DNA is TGTGCCAGCAGCCAGAATGACTACCCCAATGAGCAGTTCTTC.

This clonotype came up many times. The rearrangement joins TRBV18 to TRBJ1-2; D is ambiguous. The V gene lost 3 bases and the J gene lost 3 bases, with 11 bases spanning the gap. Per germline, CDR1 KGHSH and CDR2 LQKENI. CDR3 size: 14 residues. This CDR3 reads CASSPTAPDYGYTF. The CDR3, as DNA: TGTGCCAGCTCACCTACGGCGCCTGACTATGGCTACACCTTC.

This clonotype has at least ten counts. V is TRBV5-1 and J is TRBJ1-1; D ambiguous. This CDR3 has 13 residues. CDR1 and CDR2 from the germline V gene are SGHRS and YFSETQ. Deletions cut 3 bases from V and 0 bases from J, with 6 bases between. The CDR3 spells CASSSGLNTEAFF. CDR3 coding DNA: TGCGCCAGCAGCTCGGGATTGAACACTGAAGCTTTCTTT. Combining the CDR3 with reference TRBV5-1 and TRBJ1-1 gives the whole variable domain KAGVTQTPRYLIKTRGQQVTLSCSPISGHRSVSWYQQTPGQGLQFLFEYFSETQRNKGNFPGRFSGRQFSNSRSEMNVSTLELGDSALYLCASSSGLNTEAFFGQGTRLTVV.

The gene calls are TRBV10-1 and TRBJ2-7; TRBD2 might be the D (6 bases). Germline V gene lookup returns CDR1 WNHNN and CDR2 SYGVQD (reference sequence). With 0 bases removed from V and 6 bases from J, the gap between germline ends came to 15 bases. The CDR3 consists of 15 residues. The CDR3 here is CASSESRGYSAEQYF. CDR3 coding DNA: TGCGCCAGCAGTGAGTCTCGGGGGTACTCAGCCGAGCAGTACTTC.

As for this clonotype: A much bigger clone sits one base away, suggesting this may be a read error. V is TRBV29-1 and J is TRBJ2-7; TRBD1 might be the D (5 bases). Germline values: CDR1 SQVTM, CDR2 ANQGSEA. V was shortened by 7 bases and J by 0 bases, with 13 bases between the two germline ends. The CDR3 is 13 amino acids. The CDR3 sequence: CSADSINSYEQYF. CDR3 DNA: TGCAGCGCCGACAGCATAAACTCCTACGAGCAGTACTTC.

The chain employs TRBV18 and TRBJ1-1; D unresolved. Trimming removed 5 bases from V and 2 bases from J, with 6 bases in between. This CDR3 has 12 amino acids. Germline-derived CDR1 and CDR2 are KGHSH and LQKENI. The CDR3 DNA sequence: TGTGCCAGCTCAAGGGATAACACTGAAGCTTTCTTT. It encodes CASSRDNTEAFF.

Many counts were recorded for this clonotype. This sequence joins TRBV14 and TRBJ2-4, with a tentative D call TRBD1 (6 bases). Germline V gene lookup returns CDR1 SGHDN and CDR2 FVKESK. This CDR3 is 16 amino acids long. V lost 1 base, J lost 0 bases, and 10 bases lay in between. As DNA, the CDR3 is TGTGCCAGCAGCCAAGCAGGGGCTTTAGCCAAAAACATTCAGTACTTC. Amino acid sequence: CASSQAGALAKNIQYF.

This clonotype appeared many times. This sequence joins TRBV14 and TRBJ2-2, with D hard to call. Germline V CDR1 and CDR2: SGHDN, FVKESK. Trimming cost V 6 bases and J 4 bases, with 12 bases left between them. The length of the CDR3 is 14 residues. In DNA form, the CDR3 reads TGTGCCAGCAGACGGGTACGAGGCACCGGGGAGCTGTTTTTT. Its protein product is CASRRVRGTGELFF.

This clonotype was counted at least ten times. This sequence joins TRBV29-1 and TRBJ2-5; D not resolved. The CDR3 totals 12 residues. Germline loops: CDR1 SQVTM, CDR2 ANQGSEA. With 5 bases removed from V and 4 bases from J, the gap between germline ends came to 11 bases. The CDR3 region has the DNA TGCAGCGTTTACGGAACTGGAGAGACCCAGTACTTC. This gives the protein CSVYGTGETQYF.

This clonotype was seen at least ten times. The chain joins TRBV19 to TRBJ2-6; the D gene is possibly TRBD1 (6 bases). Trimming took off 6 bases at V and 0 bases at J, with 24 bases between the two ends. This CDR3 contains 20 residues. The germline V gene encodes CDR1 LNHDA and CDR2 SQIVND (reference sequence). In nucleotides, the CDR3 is TGTGCCAGTAGAACCGACAGGTCCCACCCCGGGGTCTCTGGGGCCAACGTCCTGACTTTC. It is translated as CASRTDRSHPGVSGANVLTF.

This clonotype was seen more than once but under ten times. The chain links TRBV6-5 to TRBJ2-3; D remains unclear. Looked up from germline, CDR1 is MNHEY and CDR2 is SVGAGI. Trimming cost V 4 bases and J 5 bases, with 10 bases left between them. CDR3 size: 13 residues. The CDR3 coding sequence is TGTGCCAGCAGTTCAAAAATTGGAGATACGCAGTATTTT. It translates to CASSSKIGDTQYF.